A single sample is the source of the 22 T cell receptor beta chains below, sequenced in a study of T cells in Graves' hyperthyroidism and ophthalmopathy. Amplified regions were TCR beta CDR3 sequences from RNA transcripts. The TCR CDR3 first-round RT-PCR relied on the HTBI primer set. TCRdb reprocessed the multiplex PCR reads via MiXCR and lists one record per CDR3 protein. The sample holds approximately 330,000 distinct CDR3 sequences, 21% seen once. The sequenced material came from blood. The receptors derive from a woman aged 45-60 years with Graves' hyperthyroidism.

This clonotype was recorded at least ten times. This chain links TRBV5-1 with TRBJ2-7; 7 bases map to TRBD1. The V gene's germline CDR1 is SGHRS and CDR2 YFSETQ. CDR3 length: 14 residues. The ends lost 3 bases at V and 2 bases at J; junction bases unmatched: 5. CDR3 loop: CASSSGQQPYEQYF. The DNA of the CDR3 is TGCGCCAGCAGCTCGGGACAGCAGCCCTACGAGCAGTACTTC.

The V call is TRBV20-1, the J call TRBJ1-2; 9 bases fit TRBD1. Germline V lookup: CDR1 DFQATT, CDR2 SNEGSKA (reference sequence). The CDR3 has 13 amino acids. The ends lost 8 bases at V and 8 bases at J; junction bases unmatched: 12. The CDR3 loop is CSPPGQGGEGYTF. As DNA, the CDR3 is TGCAGTCCGCCGGGACAGGGCGGGGAAGGCTACACCTTC.

In this sample, this clonotype turned up many times. This chain joins TRBV15 and TRBJ1-2; no reliable D call. V gave up 3 bases and J gave up 3 bases, with 8 bases separating them. The CDR3 is 13 amino acids. In germline, CDR1 is LNHNV, CDR2 YYDKDF (reference sequence). The CDR3 coding sequence is TGTGCCACCAGCAGGGAATCAGACTATGGCTACACCTTC. Translating it yields CATSRESDYGYTF. Combining the CDR3 with reference TRBV15 and TRBJ1-2 gives the whole variable domain DAMVIQNPRYQVTQFGKPVTLSCSQTLNHNVMYWYQQKSSQAPKLLFHYYDKDFNNEADTPDNFQSRRPNTSFCFLDIRSPGLGDTAMYLCATSRESDYGYTFGSGTRLTVV.

In its sample, this clonotype was seen many times. The chain recombines TRBV14 with TRBJ2-7; 10 nucleotides agree with TRBD2. The J segment lost 6 bases and the V segment lost 2 bases, leaving 4 bases of the junction unmatched. This CDR3 is built from 14 residues. Germline loops: CDR1 SGHDN, CDR2 FVKESK. CDR3 coding DNA: TGTGCCAGCAGCCAAATAGCGGGAGGCAGCGAGCAGTACTTC. It encodes CASSQIAGGSEQYF.

This clonotype was counted many times. The rearrangement links TRBV5-1 to TRBJ1-2, with D possibly matching TRBD1 (5 bases). V lost 0 bases, J lost 6 bases, and 12 bases lay in between. The CDR3 covers 14 residues. Germline V gene sequence: CDR1 SGHRS, CDR2 YFSETQ. CDR3: CASSLEKQADGYTF. DNA for the CDR3: TGCGCCAGCAGCTTGGAAAAACAGGCAGATGGCTACACCTTC.

The gene calls are TRBV2 and TRBJ1-1; D may be TRBD1 (6 bases). V was trimmed by 5 bases and J by 7 bases, leaving 17 bases between them. Germline V lookup: CDR1 SNHLY, CDR2 FYNNEI. The CDR3 totals 14 residues. Here the CDR3 reads CASSQRTGKGEAFF. In DNA, the CDR3 is TGTGCCAGCAGTCAGCGCACAGGGAAGGGTGAAGCTTTCTTT.

This clonotype has only a few counts. V is TRBV4-1 and J is TRBJ2-1, with 8 bases lining up with TRBD2. This CDR3 region has 19 residues. Germline CDR1 and CDR2: MGHRA and YSYEKL. Losses at the gene ends were 3 bases for V and 3 bases for J; bases not matched to a gene: 16. The CDR3 DNA sequence: TGCGCCAGCAGCCAGTCGCTCGGGGGGGGCGGGGGTGTCTACAATGAGCAGTTCTTC. This encodes CASSQSLGGGGGVYNEQFF.

This clonotype was detected many times. The J gene is TRBJ1-2, the V gene TRBV3-1, with TRBD1 matching over 8 bases. The CDR3 loop spans 15 amino acids. Germline V gene lookup returns CDR1 LGHDT and CDR2 YNNKEL (reference sequence). V trimming: 4 bases; J trimming: 2 bases; junction bases outside the gene matches: 6. DNA for the CDR3: TGTGCCAGCAGCCCCGACAGGGGACGAAACTATGGCTACACCTTC. Its translation: CASSPDRGRNYGYTF.

Ten or more counts support this clonotype. V is TRBV6-1 and J is TRBJ2-5; 7 bases line up with TRBD2. The germline gives CDR1 MNHNS, CDR2 SASEGT. V dropped 2 bases and J dropped 5; count of bases not matched to a gene: 11. CDR3 size: 16 residues. In DNA, the CDR3 is TGTGCCAGCAGTGAATCTGGCGGGAGTTTTAAGGAGACCCAGTACTTC. This translates into CASSESGGSFKETQYF.

The V call is TRBV10-3, the J call TRBJ1-1; no firm D call. Trimming took 6 bases from V and 1 from J, leaving 18 bases between them. CDR1 ENHRY and CDR2 SYGVKD come from the germline V gene. This CDR3 comprises 16 residues. The CDR3 DNA is TGTGCCATCAGGGACCCTATGGGCCGGGGGAACACTGAAGCTTTCTTT. Protein product: CAIRDPMGRGNTEAFF.

The V gene is TRBV29-1, the J gene TRBJ1-5; 10 bases are a match to TRBD1. The ends lost 7 bases at V and 0 bases at J; junction bases unmatched: 21. This CDR3 is 20 amino acids long. From germline, CDR1 is SQVTM and CDR2 ANQGSEA. CDR3 in amino acids: CSDLGQGLYQMRNSNQPQHF. DNA for the CDR3: TGCAGCGATTTGGGACAGGGGTTATATCAGATGCGAAATAGCAATCAGCCCCAGCATTTT.

There are a few counts of this clonotype. The V and J genes are TRBV5-8 and TRBJ1-4; 9 nucleotides agree with TRBD1. The J segment lost 7 bases and the V segment lost 4 bases, leaving 8 bases of the junction unmatched. The CDR3 totals 15 residues. Germline V gene sequence: CDR1 SGHTS, CDR2 YDEGEE. The CDR3, as DNA: TGTGCCAGCAGCCTACAGGGGGCAGGAGTTGAAAAACTGTTTTTT. Its translation: CASSLQGAGVEKLFF.

This clonotype was observed many times. The chain joins TRBV2 to TRBJ1-2, with 9 bases matching TRBD1. Germline values: CDR1 SNHLY, CDR2 FYNNEI. Trimming took 6 bases from V and 4 from J; bases not matched to a gene: 6. The CDR3 loop spans 14 amino acids. CDR3 bases: TGTGCCAGCAGGGGACAGGGAGATAGCTATGGCTACACCTTC. Encoded protein: CASRGQGDSYGYTF.

The table lists this clonotype with many counts. J is TRBJ1-5 and V is TRBV28, with D uncertain. The germline V gene encodes CDR1 MDHEN and CDR2 SYDVKM. Trimming shortened V by 4 bases and J by 2 bases, and 9 bases separated the two germline ends. This CDR3 comprises 14 residues. Here the CDR3 DNA reads TGTGCCAGCAGTTGGGTGAGCGGCAATCAGCCCCAGCATTTT. Its translation is CASSWVSGNQPQHF.

The sample holds many counts of this clonotype. V and J are TRBV6-1 and TRBJ1-1; a possible D gene is TRBD1 (6 bases). V lost 3 bases and J 0 bases, leaving 14 bases between the germline ends. Germline CDR1 MNHNS, CDR2 SASEGT. This CDR3 has 16 amino acids. CDR3: CASSDSGGGMNTEAFF. CDR3 sequence (DNA): TGTGCCAGCAGTGATAGCGGTGGGGGCATGAACACTGAAGCTTTCTTT.

This chain uses TRBV20-1 with TRBJ2-3, with TRBD2 matching 8 bases. This CDR3 contains 14 residues. CDR1 is DFQATT, CDR2 SNEGSKA, per germline (reference sequence). V gave up 3 bases and J gave up 5 bases; unmatched junction bases: 7. The CDR3 sequence: CSASHSGEVDTQYF. CDR3 nucleotides: TGCAGTGCTAGCCATAGCGGGGAGGTAGATACGCAGTATTTT.

This clonotype appeared many times. This sequence joins TRBV5-1 and TRBJ1-2, with D tentatively TRBD1 (5 bases). Germline lookup yields CDR1 SGHRS and CDR2 YFSETQ. This CDR3 region has 15 residues. V gave up 0 bases and J gave up 0 bases, with 9 bases separating them. This CDR3 is CASSLETGTNYGYTF. CDR3 sequence (DNA): TGCGCCAGCAGCTTGGAAACAGGAACTAACTATGGCTACACCTTC.

This clonotype was observed a few times. The chain recombines TRBV5-4 with TRBJ2-1; 13 nucleotides line up with TRBD2. This CDR3 has 18 amino acids. From germline, CDR1 is SGHNT and CDR2 YYREEE (reference sequence). V shed 4 bases, J shed 7 bases, and the junction held 14 bases outside the gene matches. The CDR3 sequence: CASSAGTSGVLPGNEQFF. CDR3 DNA sequence: TGTGCCAGCAGCGCCGGGACTAGCGGGGTTCTACCGGGGAATGAGCAGTTCTTC.

This clonotype has ten or more counts. The V call is TRBV20-1, the J call TRBJ2-4; perhaps TRBD2 as D (6 bases). Germline V CDR1 and CDR2: DFQATT, SNEGSKA (reference sequence). Trimming pared 6 bases from V and 4 bases from J, leaving 16 bases between. The CDR3 is 14 amino acids. The CDR3 sequence: CSAPGRGTKNIQYF. The CDR3, as DNA: TGCAGTGCCCCCGGAAGAGGGACTAAAAACATTCAGTACTTC.

This clonotype has ten or more counts. The V gene is TRBV7-2, the J gene TRBJ2-5; 8 bases map to TRBD2. CDR1 is SGHTA, CDR2 FQGNSA, per germline. The CDR3 length is 14 residues. V was clipped by 4 bases and J by 5 bases; unmatched bases: 6. The CDR3 DNA follows: TGTGCCAGCAGCTCGCGGGAGGCGGGGGAGACCCAGTACTTC. Translated, it gives CASSSREAGETQYF.

The sample holds many counts of this clonotype. The gene calls are TRBV20-1 and TRBJ1-6; a weak D match, TRBD1 (5 bases). The CDR3 covers 13 residues. Germline V gives CDR1 DFQATT, CDR2 SNEGSKA (reference sequence). With 1 base removed from V and 5 bases from J, the gap between germline ends came to 6 bases. The CDR3 DNA reads TGCAGTGCTAGAGGAGGGGATAATTCACCCCTCCACTTT. Its protein product is CSARGGDNSPLHF.

The CDR3 reads CASSEARGTADTQYF. The CDR3 DNA sequence: TGTGCCAGCAGTGAAGCGCGGGGGACGGCAGATACGCAGTATTTT. This chain joins TRBV6-1 and TRBJ2-3; 7 nucleotides line up with TRBD2. The CDR3 length is 15 residues. From germline, CDR1 is MNHNS and CDR2 SASEGT. V lost 0 bases and J lost 4; bases outside the gene matches: 4.